This entry lists 7 T cell receptor beta chains sequenced from one sample in a study of shared clonotypes between healthy human individuals. Terminally differentiated effector memory CD45RA+ cells were excluded from the naive CD8 cells, which were CD45RO-negative and positively selected for CCR7. This table comes from immunoSEQ multiplex PCR, and its TCRdb copy is limited to in-frame clones, with some not included. The table lists 1.5 million to 2.5 million clones, over 85% of them singletons. The sequenced sample consisted of naive CD8+ T cells sorted from blood. Receptors originate from a man aged 18 to 30 in good health.

The chain links TRBV7-8 to TRBJ2-7, with a weak D call TRBD2 (6 bases). Germline V gene lookup returns CDR1 SGHVS and CDR2 FQNEAQ. The CDR3 covers 15 residues. Between the trimmed V and J ends, which lost 7 bases and 2 bases, there was a span of 18 bases. CDR3 in amino acids: CASTEGEAITYEQYF. Written as DNA, the CDR3 is TGTGCCAGCACCGAAGGGGAGGCGATTACCTACGAGCAGTACTTC.

The V and J genes are TRBV11-2 and TRBJ2-1; D is uncertain. The V and J ends lost 5 bases and 10 bases respectively, with 12 bases between them. The CDR3 contains 12 residues. Germline CDR1 is SGHAT and CDR2 is FQNNGV. In DNA form, the CDR3 reads TGTGCCAGCAGCCAACCACCTGGGGAGCAGTTCTTC. Translation: CASSQPPGEQFF.

In the case of this clone: The identical CDR3 is also encoded by other nucleotide sequences in the sample. The rearrangement uses TRBV5-6 and TRBJ1-2; 7 bases are shared with TRBD1. CDR1 and CDR2 from the germline V gene are SGHDT and YYEEEE. V gave up 0 bases and J gave up 4 bases; unmatched junction bases: 3. This CDR3 contains 14 residues. CDR3 loop: CASSLGDSSYGYTF. In nucleotides, the CDR3 is TGTGCCAGCAGCTTGGGGGACAGCTCCTATGGCTACACCTTC.

V usage is TRBV6-1 and J usage is TRBJ2-7; 7 nucleotides agree with TRBD1. Germline CDR1 reads MNHNS; CDR2 reads SASEGT. J lost 2 bases, V lost 5 bases, and 9 bases had no gene match. The CDR3 has 15 residues. The DNA of the CDR3 is TGTGCCAGCAGTCTGAGGGACAGCGTACCCTACGAGCAGTACTTC. It encodes CASSLRDSVPYEQYF.

This chain links TRBV4-1 with TRBJ2-7; TRBD1 matches 8 bases. The CDR3 has 15 residues. Germline V lookup: CDR1 MGHRA, CDR2 YSYEKL. Trimming removed 1 base from V and 4 bases from J; junction bases left unmatched: 6. The DNA for the CDR3 is TGCGCCAGCAGCCAAGGACAGGGGATTCTATACGAGCAGTACTTC. Translating it yields CASSQGQGILYEQYF.

The chain carries TRBV6-1 and TRBJ2-7; weak D call: TRBD1 (6 bases). V lost 1 base, J lost 4 bases, and 11 bases lay in between. The CDR3 loop spans 14 amino acids. Germline V CDR1 and CDR2: MNHNS, SASEGT. The CDR3 DNA reads TGTGCCAGCAGTGAAGGTCACAGGGATTACGAGCAGTACTTC. It encodes CASSEGHRDYEQYF.

This chain joins TRBV4-3 and TRBJ2-1; D might be TRBD1 (6 bases). This CDR3 is 13 amino acids long. Germline CDR1 LGHNA, CDR2 YSLEER. Trimming shortened V by 4 bases and J by 5 bases, and 9 bases separated the two germline ends. The chain's CDR3 is CASSRGLHNEQFF. CDR3 nucleotides: TGCGCCAGCAGCCGGGGGCTACACAATGAGCAGTTCTTC.